This TCR beta chain stems from a study of cytomegalovirus exposure and HLA in healthy donors (dated by TCRdb to the late 2010s). The study in broad terms: According to an earlier analysis of 587 of the donors, about 170 million T cells yielded 90 million to 140 million unique TCR beta sequences and 250 to 350 Gb of sequence data. In the later analysis, no new phenotypic data were used to find candidate immune exposures; instead, reliance was placed on TCR beta sequences and their occurrence across donors. A separate validation cohort of some 130 different subjects was used in addition to the approximately 700-subject first cohort. In an earlier analysis of 587 of the donors, high-throughput TCR beta sequencing was used to judge whether each TCR beta V gene segment behaved as functional or pseudogenic. Genome-wide SNP genotypes for about 65% of the roughly 670 donors were used in a later genetic analysis, which treated that subset as a discovery cohort. Using immunosequencing, the study profiled T cell repertoires from 666 subjects and related those repertoires to cytomegalovirus serostatus. Class I and class II HLA loci were covered by the typing at four-digit resolution. A later analysis re-examined previously published TCR beta repertoires from just over 650 donors and added high-resolution HLA genotyping to investigate patterns of TCR occurrence. Among roughly 370 genotyped donors of the cohort, an average of roughly 240,000 unique TCR beta nucleotide sequences were sequenced per donor, 15% to 20% of them non-productive. Donor age, sex, ethnicity and CMV serostatus were compiled alongside the repertoire data. Every discovery cohort repertoire had been produced on one sequencing platform. About 5 DR-DQ haplotypes were handled as single units for association and clustering, since linkage in the cohort was strong. Approximately 300 gigabases of sequencing data and around 85 million unique TCR sequences made up an early release that covered approximately 700 HLA-typed donors. The genetic ancestry cluster associated with self-reported Caucasian donors included over 65% of the 300 to 450 genotyped donors. The number of typed donors differed by locus: about 620-640 for A, B, C, DRB1 and DQB1; 500 to 550 for DQA1; 606 for DPA1; and roughly 470 for DPB1. The study was designed to test whether signatures of past pathogen exposure could be identified by cataloging public T cell receptors. High-throughput TCR immunosequencing, statistical association of individual TCRs with disease status, and machine learning were combined to predict cytomegalovirus infection status.

On the study overall, not on this receptor specifically: In both the original and validation cohorts, the classifier was reported to diagnose cytomegalovirus status with high specificity and sensitivity. Compared with equally common non-associated chains, HLA-associated TCR beta chains in a later analysis were more clonally expanded and had lower generation probabilities. According to a later analysis, TCR association rates differed among HLA loci, with DRB1 alleles showing the most associated TCRs and HLA-C alleles showing the fewest. For the cohort, immune exposure information was limited to CMV serostatus. Because HLA typing was missing for some donors at each locus, association tests included only the typed subset. The authors suggested that the approach could potentially be extended to other disease states and immunological phenotypes. Three of the identified cytomegalovirus-associated TCR beta chains were confirmed in vitro to be specific for cytomegalovirus antigens. Roughly uniform sequencing depth across donors was assumed in presence/absence analyses, although this assumption may not hold. A cluster of highly shared sequence variants was judged likely to be a technical artifact of the sequencing pipeline. Linkage disequilibrium might explain the correlated functional status among segregating V segments, but an unknown experimental factor could not be excluded. Only TCR beta chains were sequenced in this cohort, and the absence of alpha or paired-chain data limited detectable features. According to a later analysis, parvovirus B19, influenza, CMV and Epstein-Barr virus appeared linked to several top co-occurrence clusters. At a false discovery rate of 0.05, a later analysis linked around 17,000 TCR beta sequences to specific HLA alleles. According to a later genetic analysis, donors in an Asian-associated ancestry cluster had fewer N-insertions in productive TCRs than the approximately 650-donor mean. Most TCR sequences were seen in very few donors, while some public TCRs were found in many individuals. Some IMGT-functional V segments, including TRBV6-2 and TRBV6-3, could not be distinguished by the 87-base-pair reads and were therefore excluded. When HLA alleles, especially DR and DQ, strongly co-occurred, attributing TCR associations to individual alleles was difficult. A later genetic analysis associated a missense DCLRE1C variant with V-gene and J-gene trimming of TCR beta chains, and an independent cohort replicated the association. A further reported finding was that TCR beta sequences accurately predicted the HLA-A and HLA-B alleles for most subjects in the first cohort. The earlier analysis of a few hundred of the donors excluded around 17 rarely observed V segments, including chromosome 9 orphons, because counts were too low. In an earlier analysis of 587 of the donors, most TCR beta V segments were observed in productive rearrangements about 87% or about 30% of the time, broadly matching IMGT annotations. Most CMV-associated TCR beta chains appeared to be HLA-restricted in a later analysis, and the HLA associations seemed to be driven largely by CMV exposure. The study listed approximately 150 TCR beta chains as associated with cytomegalovirus.

From the cysteine through the phenylalanine, the CDR3 covers 15 amino acids. The CDR3 DNA has 45 bases and is translated from base 1. Trimming at the junction amounts to 1 base on V and 5 bases on J, and the germline ends lie 14 bases apart. Looking up the germline V gene yields CDR1 SGHTA and CDR2 FQGNSA. The library came from the immunoSEQ multiplex PCR assay. The multiplex PCR relied on a mix of 60 forward primers for TCR Vbeta segments and 13 reverse primers for TCR Jbeta segments. Amplification of the CDR3 region of rearranged TCR beta genes was performed with a multiplex PCR assay on genomic DNA. Amplified TCR beta libraries were sequenced as 87-base-pair reads on the Illumina HiSeq System. Regarding the original processing steps: In a later analysis, tens of millions of unique TCR beta chains were counted across the approximately 620 repertoires, and around 10 million of these chains were shared by at least two donors. Raw reads were error-corrected and collapsed into unique sequences with a nearest-neighbor algorithm that merged closely related sequences to remove PCR and sequencing errors. CDR3 sequences were aligned to IMGT reference sequences to assign V, D and J gene segments. Each retained sequence needed at least a six-nucleotide match to both a V gene segment and a J gene segment. A rearrangement counted as productive if the CDR3 had no stop codons and remained in frame with V and J, and every other rearrangement counted as non-productive. Following IMGT convention, CDR3 was defined as the stretch from the second conserved V-encoded cysteine up to the conserved J-encoded phenylalanine. The earlier analysis of approximately 500 of the donors excluded sequences that lacked an unambiguous match to a single V gene segment. An earlier analysis of 550 to 650 of the donors classified V segments as functional when productive rearrangements were above 56.7% and as segregating when the standard deviation between donors was above 5%. A statistical classification framework was built for diagnosing cytomegalovirus status from the catalog of TCR beta chain sequences. In a later analysis, TCR nucleotide sequences were compared against IMGT/GENE-DB human TR gene sequences so that V and J genes could be assigned. The TCRdist pipeline was used in a later analysis to assign CDR3 sequences and most-parsimonious VDJ recombination scenarios. In a later analysis, each TCR beta chain was defined by its CDR3 amino acid sequence together with its V-gene family, and reads without a unique V-gene family were excluded. As a way to deal with suspected cross-contamination and a sequencing artifact, a later analysis dropped hundreds of nucleotide sequences that were highly shared and had low generation probability. For each public chain, a later analysis derived a clonal expansion index from normalized ranks of inferred template counts within each repertoire. In a later analysis, generation probabilities were computed with a VDJ recombination model fitted to out-of-frame rearrangements, and the resulting probabilities were checked against IGoR. In a later analysis, hypergeometric tests were used to score TCR-TCR, TCR-HLA and TCR-CMV co-occurrence, with a repertoire-size bias correction applied to TCR pairs. In a later analysis, false discovery rates were estimated by permuting HLA or CMV assignments 20 times. A later analysis grouped co-occurring TCRs with DBSCAN, adding TCRdist sequence similarity when clustering within HLA-allele-positive subsets. Repertoires with fewer than 30,000 or more than 120,000 public chains, plus five repertoires with anomalous nucleotide sharing, were excluded from co-occurrence clustering. Not all clones reach the TCRdb copy of this immuneACCESS table, which keeps in-frame sequences only. Checked studies attribute under half of the gap to unresolved V genes and leave the rest unexplained. V and J calls and clone size come straight from that table; D and trimming were deduced from the DNA. This sample holds under 150,000 clones; 75% to 80% were observed only once. The top ten clones comprise under 5.5% of the sample.

This clone came up once. The specificity of this receptor is unknown. Base qualities are not at hand, and no much larger clone is one base apart. The cohort was made up of 666 healthy bone marrow donors. All cohort members were sampled while nominally healthy, although unrecorded immune exposures were likely present. The donor tested CMV seronegative, placing the donor among the roughly 350 seronegative members of the cohort. A peripheral blood sample was provided by each donor, and peripheral blood mononuclear cells were used for TCR beta sequencing. The Qiagen DNeasy Blood Extraction Kit was used to extract genomic DNA from the blood cell samples.

Specimen: PBMCs. The chain is assembled from TRBV7-2 and TRBJ1-2; the D gene identity is not certain. The sequence came from a woman between 45 and 60 years old in good health and CMV-seronegative. The CDR3 protein sequence reads: CASSLGVAAGYGYTF. The DNA is as follows: TGTGCCAGCAGCTTAGGGGTAGCGGCTGGGTATGGCTACACCTTC.